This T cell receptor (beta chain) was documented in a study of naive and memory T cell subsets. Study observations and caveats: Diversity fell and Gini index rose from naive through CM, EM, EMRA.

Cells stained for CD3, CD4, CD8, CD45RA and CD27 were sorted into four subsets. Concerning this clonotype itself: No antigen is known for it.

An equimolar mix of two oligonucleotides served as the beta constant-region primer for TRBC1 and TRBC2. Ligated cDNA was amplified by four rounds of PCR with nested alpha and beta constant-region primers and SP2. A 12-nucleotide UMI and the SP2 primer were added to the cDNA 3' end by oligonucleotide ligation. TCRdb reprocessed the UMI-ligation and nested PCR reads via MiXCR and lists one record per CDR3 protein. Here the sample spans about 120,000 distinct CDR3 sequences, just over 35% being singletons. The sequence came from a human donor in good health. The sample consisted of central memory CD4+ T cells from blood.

For the CDR3, the DNA is TGTGCCAGCAGTGTAGAGATCGGCACTGAAGCTTTCTTT. Protein sequence: CASSVEIGTEAFF. The chain employs TRBV12-3 or TRBV12-4 and TRBJ1-1; D is undetermined. V lost 5 bases, J lost 4 bases, and 11 bases lay in between. The CDR3 is made up of 13 amino acids.